Listed here are 26 T cell receptor beta chains from one sample, sequenced in a study of T-cell reconstitution after alpha-beta-depleted transplantation in children. Unique molecular identifiers were used to barcode this TCRbeta library. Using its own MiXCR run on the PCR reads, TCRdb lists one record per CDR3 protein. The sample contains fewer than 550,000 distinct CDR3 sequences, roughly 11% of which appear only once. Sequences were derived from PBMCs, mostly from graft donor cells, sampled 180 days after TCRalphabeta/CD19-depleted stem cell transplant. The receptors originated from a female patient between 2 and 15 years old who had a stem cell transplant for aplastic anemia, so the T cells may come from the graft donor.

The chain uses TRBV6-1 and TRBJ1-1; D gene ambiguous. With 5 bases removed from V and 4 bases from J, the gap between germline ends came to 14 bases. Germline V gives CDR1 MNHNS, CDR2 SASEGT. This CDR3 comprises 14 residues. The CDR3 DNA is TGTGCCAGCAGTACGTACGGACCGGGCACTGAAGCTTTCTTT. Its translation is CASSTYGPGTEAFF.

This clonotype showed up just a few times. The chain is built from TRBV20-1 and TRBJ2-1; 8 bases match TRBD2. Germline CDR1 reads DFQATT; CDR2 reads SNEGSKA (reference sequence). CDR3 size: 11 residues. The V segment lost 5 bases and the J segment 16 bases; nucleotides outside the gene matches: 10. CDR3 residues: CSAETGTSSFF. The DNA of the CDR3 is TGCAGTGCTGAGACCGGGACTAGTTCCTTCTTC.

The rearrangement uses TRBV10-3 and TRBJ2-5; perhaps TRBD1 as D (6 bases). V was trimmed by 7 bases and J by 5 bases, leaving 17 bases between them. The CDR3 is 14 residues long. CDR1 is ENHRY, CDR2 SYGVKD, per germline. The DNA for the CDR3 is TGTGCCATCAAGGGTCACAGGGCTTTCGAGACCCAGTACTTC. As protein: CAIKGHRAFETQYF.

This sequence joins TRBV12-3 or TRBV12-4 and TRBJ2-1; no definite D call. V lost 6 bases and J lost 2, with 11 bases in between. The CDR3 covers 14 residues. DNA for the CDR3: TGTGCCAGCAGGGCGGAGTCACCCTACAATGAGCAGTTCTTC. This gives the protein CASRAESPYNEQFF.

The chain employs TRBV20-1 and TRBJ2-1, with a tentative D call TRBD2 (7 bases). Trimming removed 8 bases at V and 4 bases at J, with 18 bases between. The CDR3 length is 14 residues. Germline V gene data show CDR1 as DFQATT and CDR2 as SNEGSKA (reference sequence). This chain's CDR3 is CSTKGGVPYNEQFF. DNA of the CDR3: TGCAGTACTAAAGGGGGGGTACCTTACAATGAGCAGTTCTTC.

Only a few counts were recorded for this clonotype. The V and J genes are TRBV20-1 and TRBJ1-2; 7 nucleotides match TRBD1. Germline-derived CDR1 and CDR2 are DFQATT and SNEGSKA (reference sequence). J lost 3 bases, V lost 3 bases, and 4 bases had no gene match. The length of the CDR3 is 13 residues. The CDR3: CSARNRGDYGYTF. The CDR3 coding sequence is TGCAGTGCTAGGAACAGGGGCGACTATGGCTACACCTTC.

In its sample, this clonotype was seen a few times. The chain has TRBV28 and TRBJ1-4, with 9 bases lining up with TRBD1. The CDR3 runs to 15 residues. Trimming removed 4 bases from V and 6 bases from J; junction bases left unmatched: 6. Germline V gene lookup returns CDR1 MDHEN and CDR2 SYDVKM. CDR3 bases: TGTGCCAGCAGTTACGGGGGGACAGGGTATGAAAAACTGTTTTTT. Its translation is CASSYGGTGYEKLFF.

The chain employs TRBV20-1 and TRBJ1-5; D is ambiguous. The V end was cut by 2 bases, the J end by 1 base, with 6 bases between. Germline V CDR1 and CDR2: DFQATT, SNEGSKA (reference sequence). This CDR3 comprises 13 residues. CDR3 nucleotide sequence: TGCAGTGCTAGACTGGACAGCAATCAGCCCCAGCATTTT. This codes for CSARLDSNQPQHF.

This sequence joins TRBV28 and TRBJ2-1; 13 bases fit TRBD2. The germline V gene has CDR1 MDHEN and CDR2 SYDVKM. The CDR3 runs to 17 residues. Trimming removed 2 bases from V and 7 bases from J; junction bases left unmatched: 8. The CDR3 DNA reads as TGTGCCAGCAGTTTAAGACTAGCGGGAGGTGGATGGAATGAGCAGTTCTTC. Its translation is CASSLRLAGGGWNEQFF. The entire variable domain, with the rest obtained from reference TRBV28 and TRBJ2-1, is as follows: DVKVTQSSRYLVKRTGEKVFLECVQDMDHENMFWYRQDPGLGLRLIYFSYDVKMKEKGDIPEGYSVSREKKERFSLILESASTNQTSMYLCASSLRLAGGGWNEQFFGPGTRLTVL.

This chain joins TRBV18 and TRBJ2-7; 7 bases match TRBD1. Germline V gives CDR1 KGHSH, CDR2 LQKENI. The CDR3 runs 18 residues. Trimming at V came to 6 bases and at J to 3 bases, leaving 20 bases not matched to a gene. The CDR3 is CASSQLPGAGTASYEQYF. CDR3 bases: TGTGCCAGCTCTCAACTACCAGGGGCCGGGACAGCAAGCTACGAGCAGTACTTC.

The V gene is TRBV25-1, the J gene TRBJ2-7, with D perhaps matching TRBD1 or TRBD2 (7 bases each). There are 15 residues in the CDR3. Germline CDR1 reads MGHDK; CDR2 reads SYGVNS. Between the trimmed V and J ends, which lost 7 bases and 6 bases, there was a span of 22 bases. The CDR3 loop reads CASTPRQGGSGEQYV. In DNA, the CDR3 is TGTGCCAGCACCCCTAGACAGGGAGGGTCTGGCGAGCAGTACGTC.

This clonotype was found a few times. V is TRBV20-1 and J is TRBJ2-1; D is tentatively TRBD1 or TRBD2 (5 bases each). Trimming shortened V by 0 bases and J by 8 bases, and 8 bases separated the two germline ends. This CDR3 comprises 12 residues. Looked up from germline, CDR1 is DFQATT and CDR2 is SNEGSKA (reference sequence). In DNA, the CDR3 is TGCAGTGCTAGAGATTGGGGGTATGAGCAGTTCTTC. This encodes CSARDWGYEQFF.

CDR3: CASSGDRGLTDTQYF. The CDR3 nucleotides read TGTGCCAGCAGCGGCGACAGGGGGCTTACAGATACGCAGTATTTT. The V gene is TRBV7-2, the J gene TRBJ2-3; 10 bases fit TRBD1. This CDR3 contains 15 residues. Trimming at V came to 5 bases and at J to 3 bases, leaving 5 bases not matched to a gene. The germline V gene encodes CDR1 SGHTA and CDR2 FQGNSA. Full variable domain (outside the CDR3, taken from reference TRBV7-2 and TRBJ2-3): GAGVSQSPSNKVTEKGKDVELRCDPISGHTALYWYRQSLGQGLEFLIYFQGNSAPDKSGLPSDRFSAERTGGSVSTLTIQRTQQEDSAVYLCASSGDRGLTDTQYFGPGTRLTVL.

This clonotype occurred a few times. The genes are TRBV6-2 or TRBV6-3 and TRBJ2-7; D call uncertain. This CDR3 spans 13 amino acids. Trimming stripped 2 bases from V and 6 bases from J, with 11 bases between. Germline-derived CDR1 and CDR2 are MNHEY and SVGEGT. Here the CDR3 reads CASSYAYMAEQYV. For the CDR3, the DNA is TGTGCCAGCAGTTACGCTTACATGGCCGAGCAGTACGTC.

This chain uses TRBV20-1 with TRBJ2-7, with D possibly matching TRBD1 (5 bases). The CDR3 is made up of 12 amino acids. In germline, CDR1 is DFQATT, CDR2 SNEGSKA (reference sequence). V lost 1 base and J 5 bases, leaving 9 bases between the germline ends. The CDR3 nucleotides are TGCAGTGCTAGAGGAACAGGTAACGAGCAGTACGTC. Translated, it gives CSARGTGNEQYV.

This clonotype was detected a few times. The V call is TRBV14, the J call TRBJ1-6; the D is unclear. This CDR3 is 17 amino acids long. Trimming removed 0 bases at V and 0 bases at J, with 9 bases between. Germline CDR1 reads SGHDN; CDR2 reads FVKESK. The CDR3 DNA follows: TGTGCCAGCAGCCAAGACAGGAGAAGCTCCTATAATTCACCCCTCCACTTT. It is translated as CASSQDRRSSYNSPLHF.

This clonotype has only a few counts. This chain joins TRBV29-1 and TRBJ1-1; possible D gene TRBD1, 6 bases. This CDR3 has 14 residues. Trimming removed 4 bases from V and 3 bases from J, with 15 bases in between. CDR1 and CDR2 (germline): SQVTM, ANQGSEA. In DNA, the CDR3 is TGCAGCGTTGTTCCACAGGGCGGATACACTGAAGCTTTCTTT. This encodes CSVVPQGGYTEAFF.

The table lists this clonotype with a few counts. The chain employs TRBV12-3 or TRBV12-4 and TRBJ2-7; D may be TRBD1 or TRBD2 (5 bases each). V was shortened by 1 base and J by 3 bases, with 16 bases between the two germline ends. The CDR3 sequence is 16 residues long. The CDR3 here is CASSLDRGGGGYEQYF. In DNA, the CDR3 is TGTGCCAGCAGTTTAGATCGTGGGGGTGGGGGCTACGAGCAGTACTTC.

This clonotype was seen more than once but under ten times. The V call is TRBV7-2, the J call TRBJ1-5, with 7 bases matching TRBD1. CDR1 and CDR2 from the germline V gene are SGHTA and FQGNSA. The CDR3 runs to 16 residues. V shed 0 bases and J 2 bases; nucleotides not matched to a gene: 4. Written as DNA, the CDR3 is TGTGCCAGCAGCTTAGCCGGGACAGAAGGCAATCAGCCCCAGCATTTT. This sequence encodes CASSLAGTEGNQPQHF. Complete variable domain (other parts from reference TRBV7-2 and TRBJ1-5): GAGVSQSPSNKVTEKGKDVELRCDPISGHTALYWYRQSLGQGLEFLIYFQGNSAPDKSGLPSDRFSAERTGGSVSTLTIQRTQQEDSAVYLCASSLAGTEGNQPQHFGDGTRLSIL.

This clonotype was seen only a few times. The chain recombines TRBV19 with TRBJ2-7; D gene ambiguous. This CDR3 has 9 amino acids. From germline, CDR1 is LNHDA and CDR2 SQIVND (reference sequence). Trimming removed 5 bases from V and 7 bases from J, with 3 bases in between. The CDR3 here is CASSSEQYV. CDR3 coding DNA: TGTGCCAGTAGTTCGGAGCAGTACGTC.

As concerns this clonotype: The junction departs from germline at one end; a sequencing error may be responsible. As DNA, the CDR3 is TGTGCCGGCAGCTTAGGAGTAGGGACCGAAACTGAAGCTTTCTTT. This translates into CAGSLGVGTETEAFF. This chain joins TRBV7-9 and TRBJ1-1, with D possibly TRBD1 on 5 matching bases. Per the germline V gene, CDR1 is SEHNR and CDR2 is FQNEAQ (reference sequence). The CDR3 length is 15 residues.

The rearrangement joins TRBV18 to TRBJ1-1; a possible D gene is TRBD1 (5 bases). Trimming cost V 6 bases and J 0 bases, with 14 bases left between them. The CDR3 spans 15 residues. Germline CDR1 and CDR2: KGHSH and LQKENI. The CDR3 is CASSRGVGLNTEAFF. Here the CDR3 DNA reads TGTGCCAGCTCGCGAGGGGTGGGATTGAACACTGAAGCTTTCTTT.

This clonotype was found a few times. J is TRBJ2-1 and V is TRBV10-3; D remains unclear. This CDR3 comprises 13 residues. The germline gives CDR1 ENHRY, CDR2 SYGVKD. Trimming removed 6 bases from V and 5 bases from J, with 11 bases in between. CDR3 nucleotide sequence: TGTGCCATCAGGGGCTCTCCCAACAATGAGCAGTTCTTC. It is translated as CAIRGSPNNEQFF.

This clonotype was counted at least ten times. The rearrangement joins TRBV7-8 to TRBJ2-2, with a weak D call TRBD1 (6 bases). The CDR3 sequence is 16 residues long. The V end lost 0 bases, the J end lost 6 bases, and 14 bases lay between the germline ends. Germline loops: CDR1 SGHVS, CDR2 FQNEAQ. DNA of the CDR3: TGTGCCAGCAGCTTAGCGGGCCAGGGGTATTCCGGGGAGCTGTTTTTT. Translating it yields CASSLAGQGYSGELFF.

The rearrangement joins TRBV12-3 or TRBV12-4 to TRBJ2-6; D is possibly TRBD2 (6 bases). The CDR3 runs to 17 residues. V lost 7 bases and J 0 bases, leaving 16 bases between the germline ends. In DNA, the CDR3 is TGTGCCAGCAACCTTAGCGGAGCCCACTCTGGGGCCAACGTCCTGACTTTC. Protein product: CASNLSGAHSGANVLTF.

This clonotype has at least ten counts. The chain has TRBV10-3 and TRBJ2-3; D is ambiguous. Trimming took 8 bases from V and 0 from J, leaving 9 bases between them. This CDR3 has 13 residues. Per germline, CDR1 ENHRY and CDR2 SYGVKD. CDR3 nucleotides: TGTGCCATCGGGCCCATAAGCACAGATACGCAGTATTTT. It encodes CAIGPISTDTQYF.